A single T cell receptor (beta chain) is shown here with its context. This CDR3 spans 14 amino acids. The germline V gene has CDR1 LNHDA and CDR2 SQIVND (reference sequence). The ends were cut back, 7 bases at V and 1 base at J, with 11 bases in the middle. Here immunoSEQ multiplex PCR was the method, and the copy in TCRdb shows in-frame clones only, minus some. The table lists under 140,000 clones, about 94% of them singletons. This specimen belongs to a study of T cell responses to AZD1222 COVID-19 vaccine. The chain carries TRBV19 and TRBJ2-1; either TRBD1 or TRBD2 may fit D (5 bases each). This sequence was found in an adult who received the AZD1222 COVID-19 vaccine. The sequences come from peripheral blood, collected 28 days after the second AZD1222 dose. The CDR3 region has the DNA TGTGCCAGTACACGGGACCCTTCCTACAATGAGCAGTTCTTC. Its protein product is CASTRDPSYNEQFF.